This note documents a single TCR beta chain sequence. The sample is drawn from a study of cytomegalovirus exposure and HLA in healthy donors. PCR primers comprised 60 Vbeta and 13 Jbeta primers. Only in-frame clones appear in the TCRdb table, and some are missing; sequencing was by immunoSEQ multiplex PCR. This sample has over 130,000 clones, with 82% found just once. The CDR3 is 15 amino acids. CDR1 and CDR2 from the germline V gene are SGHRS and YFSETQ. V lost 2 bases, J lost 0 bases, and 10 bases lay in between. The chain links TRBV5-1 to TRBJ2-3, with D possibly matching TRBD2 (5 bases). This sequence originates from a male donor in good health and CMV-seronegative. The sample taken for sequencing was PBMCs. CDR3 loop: CASSFGLLSTDTQYF. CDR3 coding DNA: TGCGCCAGCAGCTTCGGACTGCTCAGCACAGATACGCAGTATTTT. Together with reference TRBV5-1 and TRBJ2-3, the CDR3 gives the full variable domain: KAGVTQTPRYLIKTRGQQVTLSCSPISGHRSVSWYQQTPGQGLQFLFEYFSETQRNKGNFPGRFSGRQFSNSRSEMNVSTLELGDSALYLCASSFGLLSTDTQYFGPGTRLTVL.